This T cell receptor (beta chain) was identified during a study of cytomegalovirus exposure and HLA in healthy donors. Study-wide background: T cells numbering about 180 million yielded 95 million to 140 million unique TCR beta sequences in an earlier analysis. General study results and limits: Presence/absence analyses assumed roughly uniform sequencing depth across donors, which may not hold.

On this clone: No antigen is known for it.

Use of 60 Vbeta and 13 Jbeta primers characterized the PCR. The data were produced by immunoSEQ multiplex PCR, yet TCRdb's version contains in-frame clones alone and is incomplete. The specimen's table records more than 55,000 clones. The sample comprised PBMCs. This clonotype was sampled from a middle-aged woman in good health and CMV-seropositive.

CDR3 in DNA: TGTGCCAGCAGTCCAATTAGACTAGCGGGAGTTGTTGAGCAGTTCTTC. Residues: CASSPIRLAGVVEQFF. The chain couples TRBV13 to TRBJ2-1; TRBD2 matches at 12 bases. The germline gives CDR1 PRHDT, CDR2 FYEKMQ (reference sequence). J lost 9 bases, V lost 6 bases, and 12 bases had no gene match. The CDR3 is 16 residues long. Full variable domain (outside the CDR3, taken from reference TRBV13 and TRBJ2-1): AAGVIQSPRHLIKEKRETATLKCYPIPRHDTVYWYQQGPGQDPQFLISFYEKMQSDKGSIPDRFSAQQFSDYHSELNMSSLELGDSALYFCASSPIRLAGVVEQFFGPGTRLTVL.